The 14 T cell receptor beta chains below all came from one sample that was sequenced in a study of persistence of HIV-infected CD4 T cells. An overlapping HIV-1 Gag peptide pool stimulated these cells at roughly 1 ug/peptide/mL. Responding CD4+ T cells were sorted by upregulation of both CD40 ligand and CD69. Sequencing used immunoSEQ version 4 in survey mode. This table comes from immunoSEQ multiplex PCR, and its TCRdb copy is limited to in-frame clones, with some not included. The sample carries about 30,000 clones, 70% recorded once. Their target antigens are unknown. Sequenced here: CD4+ T cells sorted from PBMCs after approximately 19-hour stimulation, sampled from a patient who received antiretroviral therapy. The receptors were gathered from an adult man with HIV who was CMV-seropositive.

The chain recombines TRBV6-5 with TRBJ2-7; D is unclear. The germline V gene has CDR1 MNHEY and CDR2 SVGAGI. The CDR3 sequence is 14 residues long. Trimming shortened V by 4 bases and J by 0 bases, and 10 bases separated the two germline ends. The CDR3 protein is CASSSAYRSYEQYF. The CDR3 coding sequence is TGTGCCAGCAGTTCAGCCTACCGCTCCTACGAGCAGTACTTC.

The chain couples TRBV7-8 to TRBJ2-7; D is possibly TRBD2 (5 bases). Germline V gene sequence: CDR1 SGHVS, CDR2 FQNEAQ. The CDR3 spans 16 residues. Trimming removed 1 base from V and 4 bases from J, with 17 bases in between. This CDR3 is CASSLGGLAPPYEQYF. The CDR3 coding sequence is TGTGCCAGCAGCTTAGGAGGGCTAGCCCCCCCTTACGAGCAGTACTTC. The whole variable domain, remainder taken from reference TRBV7-8 and TRBJ2-7, is GAGVSQSPRYKVAKRGQDVALRCDPISGHVSLFWYQQALGQGPEFLTYFQNEAQLDKSGLPSDRFFAERPEGSVSTLKIQRTQQEDSAVYLCASSLGGLAPPYEQYFGPGTRLTVT.

This clone has only one observation. The chain couples TRBV28 to TRBJ1-6; D gene unclear. The V end was cut by 2 bases, the J end by 8 bases, with 4 bases between. Germline V CDR1 and CDR2: MDHEN, SYDVKM. The CDR3 contains 12 residues. In DNA form, the CDR3 reads TGTGCCAGCAGTTTAAGGGATTCACCCCTCCACTTT. It yields the protein CASSLRDSPLHF.

Remarks on this clone: The sample contains more than one DNA sequence encoding this CDR3. CDR3 sequence: CASSLQGGSGNTIYF. In nucleotides, the CDR3 is TGTGCCAGCAGCCTACAGGGGGGCTCTGGAAACACCATATATTTT. J is TRBJ1-3 and V is TRBV7-9; 8 bases fit TRBD1. The CDR3 consists of 15 residues. Per the germline V gene, CDR1 is SEHNR and CDR2 is FQNEAQ (reference sequence). J gave up 0 bases and V 5 bases, and 3 bases lay outside the gene matches.

This clone is labeled as medium-sized (0.01 to 0.1%). CDR3 loop: CASIRGRNFLSGANVLTF. The CDR3 DNA reads TGTGCCAGCATTCGGGGACGGAATTTTCTCTCTGGGGCCAACGTCCTGACTTTC. This chain uses TRBV2 with TRBJ2-6; D possibly matches TRBD1 or TRBD2 (5 bases each). This CDR3 is built from 18 residues. CDR1 and CDR2 (germline): SNHLY, FYNNEI. Trimming shortened V by 7 bases and J by 0 bases, and 19 bases separated the two germline ends.

This clone has only a few counts. The V and J genes are TRBV12-3 or TRBV12-4 and TRBJ1-2; perhaps TRBD1 as D (6 bases). The length of the CDR3 is 12 residues. Trimming shortened V by 8 bases and J by 8 bases, and 15 bases separated the two germline ends. The CDR3 reads CASADRGQGYTF. For the CDR3, the DNA is TGTGCCAGCGCCGACCGGGGGCAGGGCTACACCTTC.

The chain links TRBV7-9 to TRBJ1-1; D is perhaps TRBD1 (5 bases). V was shortened by 4 bases and J by 3 bases, with 12 bases between the two germline ends. CDR3 length: 14 residues. Germline V gene sequence: CDR1 SEHNR, CDR2 FQNEAQ (reference sequence). In nucleotides, the CDR3 is TGTGCCAGCAGCTCCCGGGGGGGGGACACTGAAGCTTTCTTT. Its protein product is CASSSRGGDTEAFF. The whole variable domain, remainder taken from reference TRBV7-9 and TRBJ1-1, is DTGVSQNPRHKITKRGQNVTFRCDPISEHNRLYWYRQTLGQGPEFLTYFQNEAQLEKSRLLSDRFSAERPKGSFSTLEIQRTEQGDSAMYLCASSSRGGDTEAFFGQGTRLTVV.

This clone was recorded a few times. The chain recombines TRBV6-5 with TRBJ2-7, with D possibly being TRBD1 (7 bases). The CDR3 totals 15 residues. The ends were cut back, 4 bases at V and 1 base at J, with 14 bases in the middle. CDR1 MNHEY and CDR2 SVGAGI come from the germline V gene. The CDR3 DNA is TGTGCCAGCAGTTCTGGGGCAGGGGGGTCCTACGAGCAGTACTTC. Its protein product is CASSSGAGGSYEQYF.

The gene calls are TRBV2 and TRBJ2-1; 7 bases fit TRBD1. CDR1 and CDR2 from the germline V gene are SNHLY and FYNNEI. V lost 4 bases, J lost 10 bases, and 7 bases stayed unmatched. The CDR3 has 13 residues. In DNA form, the CDR3 reads TGTGCCAGCAGTGGGACAAACAGGGGCGAGCAGTTCTTC. Translation gives CASSGTNRGEQFF.

The gene calls are TRBV7-2 and TRBJ2-6, with D maybe TRBD2 (6 bases). The CDR3 length is 16 residues. The ends were cut back, 0 bases at V and 2 bases at J, with 8 bases in the middle. CDR1 is SGHTA and CDR2 is FQGNSA in the germline V gene. CDR3 in amino acids: CASSLAGGTGANVLTF. As DNA, the CDR3 is TGTGCCAGCAGCTTAGCGGGGGGAACTGGGGCCAACGTCCTGACTTTC.

V is TRBV7-9 and J is TRBJ2-1, with 9 nucleotides matching TRBD1. Trimming cost V 4 bases and J 3 bases; bases outside gene matches: 10. The CDR3 consists of 17 residues. Looked up from germline, CDR1 is SEHNR and CDR2 is FQNEAQ (reference sequence). The CDR3 DNA reads TGTGCCAGCAGCTCAATTACCGGGACAGGGAACTACAATGAGCAGTTCTTC. Protein sequence: CASSSITGTGNYNEQFF.

This clone came up once. The gene calls are TRBV19 and TRBJ1-3; 7 bases are a match to TRBD1. The germline V gene encodes CDR1 LNHDA and CDR2 SQIVND (reference sequence). The CDR3 loop spans 14 amino acids. The junction had 6 bases not matched to a gene; V was cut back by 7 bases and J by 3 bases. The CDR3 here is CASTRDRIGNTIYF. CDR3 sequence (DNA): TGTGCCAGTACCCGGGACAGAATTGGAAACACCATATATTTT. Drawing the rest from reference TRBV19 and TRBJ1-3, the complete variable domain is DGGITQSPKYLFRKEGQNVTLSCEQNLNHDAMYWYRQDPGQGLRLIYYSQIVNDFQKGDIAEGYSVSREKKESFPLTVTSAQKNPTAFYLCASTRDRIGNTIYFGEGSWLTVV.

This rearrangement joins TRBV6-1 to TRBJ1-5; a weak D match, TRBD1 (5 bases). V gave up 4 bases and J gave up 9 bases, with 22 bases separating them. The germline CDR1 and CDR2 sequences are MNHNS and SASEGT. The CDR3 covers 16 residues. CDR3 nucleotide sequence: TGTGCCAGCAGTGCCGGGACGGCCCGAAGTAGTGGGCCCCAGCATTTT. Translating gives CASSAGTARSSGPQHF.

The chain is built from TRBV12-3 or TRBV12-4 and TRBJ1-5, with a weak D call TRBD1 (6 bases). The CDR3 consists of 13 residues. Trimming stripped 4 bases from V and 4 bases from J, with 8 bases between. The CDR3 region has the DNA TGTGCCAGCAGTTACAGGGAAAATCAGCCCCAGCATTTT. Translation gives CASSYRENQPQHF.